This is a list of T cell receptor beta chains from one sample in a study of blood T cell repertoires in COVID-19. Profiled with immunoSEQ multiplex PCR; TCRdb holds only in-frame clones, not every one. The table lists fewer than 250,000 clones, approximately 80% of them singletons. Input material: peripheral blood. The receptors here all came from a woman aged 60-75 years with active or convalescent COVID-19. Both conserved end residues are part of each CDR3. The order of the fields is D gene, J gene, V gene, clone size, CDR3 DNA, CDR3 protein. D genes are given only for firm matches. Some rows mark clone size as missing; the rest say once, few, many or name a class of expanded clone.

D gene: TRBD2; J gene: TRBJ2-5; V gene: TRBV7-2; clone size: NA; CDR3 DNA: TGTGCCAGCAGCTTAGGGGCGGGGGTAGAGACCCAGTACTTC; CDR3 protein: CASSLGAGVETQYF
D gene: TRBD1; J gene: TRBJ2-2; V gene: TRBV24-1; clone size: NA; CDR3 DNA: TGTGCCACCAGAGGACAGGTGGAAAACGGGGAGCTGTTTTTT; CDR3 protein: CATRGQVENGELFF
D gene: TRBD2; J gene: TRBJ2-5; V gene: TRBV11-1; clone size: NA; CDR3 DNA: TGTGCCAGCAGTGCGGGACTAGCGTATGAGACCCAGTACTTC; CDR3 protein: CASSAGLAYETQYF
D gene: TRBD2; J gene: TRBJ2-1; V gene: TRBV14; clone size: NA; CDR3 DNA: TGTGCCAGCAGCCCTAACCTAGCGGTGCCATCCTACAATGAGCAGTTCTTC; CDR3 protein: CASSPNLAVPSYNEQFF
D gene: TRBD1; J gene: TRBJ1-4; V gene: TRBV18; clone size: few; CDR3 DNA: TGTGCCAGCTCACGGCAGGGGGCAGGTCTTTTTGAAAAACTGTTTTTT; CDR3 protein: CASSRQGAGLFEKLFF
D gene: TRBD1; J gene: TRBJ1-5; V gene: TRBV29-1; clone size: few; CDR3 DNA: TGCAGCGTGGGGACAGGAAATCAGCCCCAGCATTTT; CDR3 protein: CSVGTGNQPQHF
D gene: NA; J gene: TRBJ2-5; V gene: TRBV6-5; clone size: NA; CDR3 DNA: TGTGCCAGCATACAGGTCTTCGAGGAGACCCAGTACTTC; CDR3 protein: CASIQVFEETQYF
D gene: TRBD2; J gene: TRBJ2-3; V gene: TRBV7-8; clone size: NA; CDR3 DNA: TGTGCCAGCAGCTTGACTAGCGGGGGGGTGGCAGATACGCAGTATTTT; CDR3 protein: CASSLTSGGVADTQYF
D gene: TRBD2; J gene: TRBJ2-1; V gene: TRBV10-3; clone size: NA; CDR3 DNA: TGTGCCATCAGTGAGTCGAGCGGGGGGAATTACAATGAGCAGTTCTTC; CDR3 protein: CAISESSGGNYNEQFF
D gene: NA; J gene: TRBJ1-1; V gene: TRBV2; clone size: NA; CDR3 DNA: TGTGCCAGCAGTGCATCGCTCAGGTTGAACACTGAAGCTTTCTTT; CDR3 protein: CASSASLRLNTEAFF
D gene: NA; J gene: TRBJ1-1; V gene: TRBV7-2; clone size: NA; CDR3 DNA: TGTGCCAGCAGCTTAGCGCGGCAGAACACTGAAGCTTTCTTT; CDR3 protein: CASSLARQNTEAFF
D gene: TRBD2; J gene: TRBJ2-2; V gene: TRBV3-1/TRBV3-2; clone size: NA; CDR3 DNA: TGTGCCAGCAGCCAACTAGCGGGGGGGGAGCTGTTTTTT; CDR3 protein: CASSQLAGGELFF
D gene: NA; J gene: TRBJ2-2; V gene: TRBV28; clone size: NA; CDR3 DNA: TGTGCCAGCAGGACCGGGACAAGCCCCGGGGAGCTGTTTTTT; CDR3 protein: CASRTGTSPGELFF
D gene: TRBD1; J gene: TRBJ1-1; V gene: TRBV7-2; clone size: NA; CDR3 DNA: TGTGCCAGCAGCTTAGTCCCAACAGGGGGCCTCACTGAAGCTTTCTTT; CDR3 protein: CASSLVPTGGLTEAFF
D gene: TRBD2; J gene: TRBJ2-1; V gene: TRBV11-2; clone size: NA; CDR3 DNA: TGTGCCAGCAGCTTATCTAGCGGGGGGGGGTACAATGAGCAGTTCTTC; CDR3 protein: CASSLSSGGGYNEQFF
D gene: TRBD1; J gene: TRBJ2-7; V gene: TRBV5-4; clone size: few; CDR3 DNA: TGTGCCAGCAGCTTAGACAGGGGATTTTACGAGCAGTACTTC; CDR3 protein: CASSLDRGFYEQYF
D gene: TRBD2; J gene: TRBJ2-2; V gene: TRBV11-3; clone size: few; CDR3 DNA: TGTGCCAGCAGCCGCATAGCGGGACCCGGGGAGCTGTTTTTT; CDR3 protein: CASSRIAGPGELFF
D gene: NA; J gene: TRBJ2-5; V gene: TRBV11-3; clone size: NA; CDR3 DNA: TGTGCCAGCAGTCGGGTCATCGAGACCCAGTACTTC; CDR3 protein: CASSRVIETQYF
D gene: TRBD2; J gene: TRBJ2-6; V gene: TRBV27; clone size: NA; CDR3 DNA: TGTGCCAGCAGCTCTGGACTAGCGGGAGTTGGGGCCAACGTCCTGACTTTC; CDR3 protein: CASSSGLAGVGANVLTF
D gene: NA; J gene: TRBJ1-3; V gene: TRBV5-1; clone size: NA; CDR3 DNA: TGCGCCAGCAGCTTGGTAGGGGGCTCTGGAAACACCATATATTTT; CDR3 protein: CASSLVGGSGNTIYF
D gene: NA; J gene: TRBJ1-1; V gene: TRBV6-5; clone size: once; CDR3 DNA: TGTGCCAGCAGAACCGGGACAAACACTGAAGCTTTCTTT; CDR3 protein: CASRTGTNTEAFF
D gene: TRBD1; J gene: TRBJ1-2; V gene: TRBV2; clone size: once; CDR3 DNA: TGTGCCAGCAGTTTGGACAGGAACTATGGCTACACCTTC; CDR3 protein: CASSLDRNYGYTF
D gene: TRBD1; J gene: TRBJ2-5; V gene: TRBV7-6; clone size: NA; CDR3 DNA: TGTGCCAGCAGCTTATCTGGGATGGGGACAGGGGAAGAGACCCAGTACTTC; CDR3 protein: CASSLSGMGTGEETQYF
D gene: NA; J gene: TRBJ1-1; V gene: TRBV25-1; clone size: NA; CDR3 DNA: TGTGCCAGCAGTGCCCTAGGAGTGGATGGAGCTTTCTTT; CDR3 protein: CASSALGVDGAFF
D gene: NA; J gene: TRBJ2-5; V gene: TRBV27; clone size: NA; CDR3 DNA: TGTGCCAGCAGAGGGGTAGGTGAGAAGACCCAGTACTTC; CDR3 protein: CASRGVGEKTQYF
D gene: TRBD2; J gene: TRBJ2-5; V gene: TRBV15; clone size: NA; CDR3 DNA: TGTGCCACCAGCAGGGGGGGGATACAAGAGACCCAGTACTTC; CDR3 protein: CATSRGGIQETQYF
D gene: NA; J gene: TRBJ2-7; V gene: TRBV19; clone size: NA; CDR3 DNA: TGTGCCAGTAGTTCCCGACTAGTGAGCTACGAGCAGTACTTC; CDR3 protein: CASSSRLVSYEQYF
D gene: NA; J gene: TRBJ1-5; V gene: TRBV7-9; clone size: NA; CDR3 DNA: TGTGCCAGCAGCCAGACAGGACTGTATAGCAATCAGCCCCAGCATTTT; CDR3 protein: CASSQTGLYSNQPQHF
D gene: NA; J gene: TRBJ1-3; V gene: TRBV11-3; clone size: NA; CDR3 DNA: TGTGCCAGCAGTTTTAGGACAGACGCTCGCTCTGGAAACACCATATATTTT; CDR3 protein: CASSFRTDARSGNTIYF
D gene: NA; J gene: TRBJ2-3; V gene: TRBV19; clone size: NA; CDR3 DNA: TGTGCCAGTAGTACCACCGGGACAGATACGCAGTATTTT; CDR3 protein: CASSTTGTDTQYF
D gene: TRBD1; J gene: TRBJ2-7; V gene: TRBV6-1; clone size: few; CDR3 DNA: TGTGCCAGCAGTGATTTGGCAGGGGGCCGCTACGAGCAGTACTTC; CDR3 protein: CASSDLAGGRYEQYF
D gene: NA; J gene: TRBJ2-7; V gene: TRBV19; clone size: NA; CDR3 DNA: TGTGCCAGTAGTATACGACTAGAGTCCTACGAGCAGTACTTC; CDR3 protein: CASSIRLESYEQYF
D gene: TRBD1; J gene: TRBJ2-7; V gene: TRBV27; clone size: NA; CDR3 DNA: TGTGCCAGCAGTTGGGTTCGGACAGGGGTTGGCGAGCAGTACTTC; CDR3 protein: CASSWVRTGVGEQYF